This is a list of T cell receptor beta chains from one sample in a study of blood T cell repertoires in COVID-19. Clones were read by immunoSEQ multiplex PCR, and TCRdb kept only the in-frame ones, dropping some. The sample has tens of thousands of clones, roughly 88% seen once. The specimen sequenced was peripheral blood. The receptors here all came from a young man with COVID-19, enrolled during active disease. The CDR3 runs from the conserved cysteine through the conserved F or W. Fields, in order: CDR3 length, D gene, J gene, V gene, clone size, CDR3 protein, CDR3 DNA. The D gene is left open where the match is weak. Where a row states a size, it is once, few, many or the class of an expanded clone; other rows omit it.

>13|NA|TRBJ1-2|TRBV2|once
CASTLRGVGGYTF
TGTGCCAGCACGCTCCGGGGGGTGGGTGGCTACACCTTC
>15|NA|TRBJ1-5|TRBV6-1|NA
CASSDHGRALGPQHF
TGTGCCAGCAGTGATCACGGCAGGGCGTTAGGTCCCCAGCATTTT
>13|NA|TRBJ1-1|TRBV2|once
CASRNELRTEAFF
TGTGCCAGCAGAAACGAGTTGCGGACTGAAGCTTTCTTT
>15|TRBD1|TRBJ1-4|TRBV7-9|once
CASSVRQGTGEKLFF
TGTGCCAGCAGCGTACGACAGGGAACCGGTGAAAAACTGTTTTTT
>15|NA|TRBJ1-4|TRBV7-6|NA
CASSSQGSTNEKLFF
TGTGCCAGCAGCTCCCAGGGGTCAACTAATGAAAAACTGTTTTTT
>18|TRBD2|TRBJ2-5|TRBV27|NA
CASTPTPPTSGRWETQYF
TGTGCCAGCACCCCGACCCCCCCGACTAGCGGGAGGTGGGAGACCCAGTACTTC
>15|TRBD1|TRBJ1-2|TRBV6-1|NA
CASSEADRGIYGYTF
TGTGCCAGCAGTGAAGCGGACAGGGGAATATATGGCTACACCTTC
>12|NA|TRBJ2-7|TRBV6-5|NA
CASRSDSYEQYF
TGTGCCAGCAGGAGCGACAGCTACGAGCAGTACTTC
>22|NA|TRBJ2-7|TRBV4-3|NA
CASSQDPKQGGDRGYHNYEQYF
TGCGCCAGCAGCCAAGATCCGAAACAGGGAGGGGATAGGGGGTACCATAACTACGAGCAGTACTTC
>14|NA|TRBJ2-7|TRBV2|NA
CASSESGSLSEQYF
TGTGCCAGCAGTGAATCAGGAAGCCTAAGCGAGCAGTACTTC
>14|NA|TRBJ2-3|TRBV28|NA
CASSFRTASDTQYF
TGTGCCAGCAGTTTCCGAACAGCATCGGATACGCAGTATTTT